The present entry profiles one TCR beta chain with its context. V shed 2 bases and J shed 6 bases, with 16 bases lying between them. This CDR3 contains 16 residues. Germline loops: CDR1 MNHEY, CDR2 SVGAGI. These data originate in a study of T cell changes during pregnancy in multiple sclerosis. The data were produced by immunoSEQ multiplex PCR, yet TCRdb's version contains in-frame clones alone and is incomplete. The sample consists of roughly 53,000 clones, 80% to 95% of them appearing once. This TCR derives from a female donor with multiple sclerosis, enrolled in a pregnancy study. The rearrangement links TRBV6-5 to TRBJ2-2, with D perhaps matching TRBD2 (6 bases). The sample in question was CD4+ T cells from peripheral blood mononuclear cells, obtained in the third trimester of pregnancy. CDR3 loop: CASSYLPWEVAGELFF. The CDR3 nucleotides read TGTGCCAGCAGTTACCTCCCTTGGGAGGTTGCCGGGGAGCTGTTTTTT.